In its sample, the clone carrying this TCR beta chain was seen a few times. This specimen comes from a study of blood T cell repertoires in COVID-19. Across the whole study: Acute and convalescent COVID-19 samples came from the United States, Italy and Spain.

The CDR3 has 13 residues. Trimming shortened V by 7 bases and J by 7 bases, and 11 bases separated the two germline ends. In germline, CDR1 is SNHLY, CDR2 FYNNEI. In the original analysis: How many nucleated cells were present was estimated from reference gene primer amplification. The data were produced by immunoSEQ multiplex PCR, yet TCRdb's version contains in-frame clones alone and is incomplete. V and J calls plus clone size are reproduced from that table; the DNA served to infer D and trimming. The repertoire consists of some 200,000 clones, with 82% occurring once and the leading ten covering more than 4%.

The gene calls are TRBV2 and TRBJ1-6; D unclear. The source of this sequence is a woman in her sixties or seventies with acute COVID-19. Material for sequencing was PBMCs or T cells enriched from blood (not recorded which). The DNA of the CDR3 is TGTGCCAGCAAATGGGCGAGAAATTCACCCCTCCACTTT. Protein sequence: CASKWARNSPLHF.